This TCR beta chain was retrieved from a study of control samples from healthy donors and cancer patients. This clone was picked up one time. This CDR3 is built from 15 residues. V dropped 2 bases and J dropped 2 bases, with 13 bases sitting between them. Per germline, CDR1 SGHNT and CDR2 YYREEE (reference sequence). Data came from immunoSEQ multiplex PCR; TCRdb stores just in-frame clones and leaves some out. The profile shows 100,000 to 150,000 clones, 75% to 95% of them singletons. The gene calls are TRBV5-4 and TRBJ2-5; D gene uncertain. Sequencing was performed on blood. This clonotype originated in a middle-aged man in good health. CDR3 bases: TGTGCCAGCAGCTTAGAACCTGCCCCGCAAGAGACCCAGTACTTC. Translating it yields CASSLEPAPQETQYF.